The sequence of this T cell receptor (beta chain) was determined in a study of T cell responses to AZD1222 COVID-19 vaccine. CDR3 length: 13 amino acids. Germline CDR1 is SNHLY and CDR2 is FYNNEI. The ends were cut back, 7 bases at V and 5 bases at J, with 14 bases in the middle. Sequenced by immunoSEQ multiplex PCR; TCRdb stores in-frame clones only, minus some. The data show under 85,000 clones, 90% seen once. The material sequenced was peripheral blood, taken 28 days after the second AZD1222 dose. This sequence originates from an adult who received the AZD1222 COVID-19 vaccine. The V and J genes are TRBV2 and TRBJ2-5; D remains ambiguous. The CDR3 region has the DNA TGTGCCAGCACTAAAGAAGCTCGGGAGACCCAGTACTTC. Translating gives CASTKEARETQYF.